This T cell receptor beta chain was sequenced in a study of T cells in Graves' hyperthyroidism and ophthalmopathy. The overall study: Peripheral blood was taken when the disease was first diagnosed, before any treatment began.

The source material, RNA transcripts, was used to amplify TCR beta CDR3 regions. HTBI primers were employed in a first-round RT-PCR of the TCR CDR3. TCRdb independently ran MiXCR on the multiplex PCR reads; one entry per CDR3 protein. The repertoire holds 550,000 to 650,000 distinct CDR3 sequences, with roughly 14% as singletons. The diagnostic basis comprised clinical symptoms, serum thyroxine and TRAb, thyroid ultrasound and orbital computed tomography. The blood sample was taken at first hyperthyroidism diagnosis, before any ophthalmopathy symptoms. Study outcomes and limitations: From stable hyperthyroidism, ophthalmopathy was separated by a 13 V-J model.

This clonotype appeared many times. Its antigen remains unidentified. The TCR was taken from a woman in her thirties with Graves' hyperthyroidism that later progressed to Graves' ophthalmopathy. Sample: blood.

The CDR3: CASSPRTDRNTEAFF. Here the CDR3 DNA reads TGTGCCAGCTCACCACGGACAGACAGGAACACTGAAGCTTTCTTT. The V and J genes are TRBV18 and TRBJ1-1; weak D call: TRBD1 (6 bases). V shed 1 base and J shed 1 base, with 10 bases lying between them. Germline assignment: CDR1 KGHSH and CDR2 LQKENI. CDR3 length: 15 residues.